Listed below are T cell receptor beta chains from one sample, sequenced in a study of T-cell memory formation after mild COVID-19. From the 5' RACE reads, TCRdb called clonotypes with MiXCR, one entry per CDR3 protein. Of 350,000 to 550,000 distinct CDR3 sequences listed, approximately 18% are singletons. Sample: PBMCs or a T cell subset sorted from them (not recorded which). These receptors were obtained from a man between 18 and 29 years old who had mild COVID-19 (a few samples of this study predate the infection). Cell type and time point are not known. Each CDR3 is given without its conserved first and last residue. The order of the fields is J gene, V gene, CDR3 protein.

TRBJ1-1	TRBV4-2	DSSQESGRLDTEAF
TRBJ2-5	TRBV15	ATSRGLLAGGPEETQY
TRBJ2-4	TRBV20-1	SARDLLRAKNIQY
TRBJ2-1	TRBV20-1	SARAIQGSTLSYNEQF
TRBJ1-1	TRBV4-1	ASSQDVYPNTEAF
TRBJ1-2	TRBV7-2	ASSLVGPTYGYT
TRBJ2-3	TRBV30	AWGETLVTDTQY
TRBJ1-4	TRBV4-1	ASSPRTGREKLF
TRBJ2-3	TRBV7-9	ASSPGQGDGDTQY
TRBJ1-2	TRBV20-1	SARDGLVGYGYT
TRBJ2-1	TRBV2	ASSEEGVWNEQF
TRBJ1-2	TRBV18	ASSPQEMEGGYT
TRBJ2-5	TRBV27	ASSLGGRRETQY
TRBJ2-7	TRBV7-9	ASSSPEQVYEQY
TRBJ2-3	TRBV30	AWTPFRTSTDTQY
TRBJ2-2	TRBV7-6	ASSSTGNTGELF
TRBJ2-2	TRBV7-9	ASSLHRGSNTGELF
TRBJ2-4	TRBV5-1	ASSLMGEGDIQY
TRBJ2-1	TRBV9	ASSQHINQDEQF
TRBJ2-7	TRBV20-1	SASIRGGPYEQY
TRBJ2-1	TRBV7-2	ASSPQGLLTVSSYTEQF
TRBJ2-3	TRBV4-1	ASSPEYDTQY
TRBJ2-7	TRBV6-5	ASSLPDRGTSEQY
TRBJ2-4	TRBV4-2	ASSQDMQGSGWQNIQY
TRBJ2-1	TRBV6-2/TRBV6-3	ASQGGYNEQF
TRBJ2-2	TRBV5-1	ASSLWSESGELF
TRBJ2-7	TRBV7-2	ASSSTGSGYEQY
TRBJ1-4	TRBV5-6	ASSGGTRRGLLREKLF
TRBJ1-5	TRBV5-6	ASSLGTNNQPQH
TRBJ2-2	TRBV5-1	ASRLFPTGELF
TRBJ2-7	TRBV7-8	ASSLQGGTYEQY
TRBJ2-3	TRBV6-5	ASSYSLAASDTQY
TRBJ1-4	TRBV5-1	ASSLSGTTNEKLF
TRBJ1-1	TRBV12-3/TRBV12-4	ASSFISRTEAF
TRBJ1-2	TRBV9	ASSVASAGSGYT
TRBJ1-1	TRBV7-9	ASSPATGETTEAF
TRBJ1-4	TRBV30	AWGALGLREKLF
TRBJ2-1	TRBV4-2	ASSPKTGTSGGIGEQF
TRBJ1-5	TRBV7-2	ASSLTISNQPQH
TRBJ2-3	TRBV24-1	ATSDVYPRTSTDTQY
TRBJ2-6	TRBV12-3/TRBV12-4	ASSPGTFSGANVLT
TRBJ2-6	TRBV28	ASRPDRVRFSGANVLT
TRBJ2-5	TRBV28	ASMRSGETQY
TRBJ2-6	TRBV4-3	ASSQDVGRTNSGANVLT
TRBJ1-2	TRBV29-1	SGATTGNYGYT